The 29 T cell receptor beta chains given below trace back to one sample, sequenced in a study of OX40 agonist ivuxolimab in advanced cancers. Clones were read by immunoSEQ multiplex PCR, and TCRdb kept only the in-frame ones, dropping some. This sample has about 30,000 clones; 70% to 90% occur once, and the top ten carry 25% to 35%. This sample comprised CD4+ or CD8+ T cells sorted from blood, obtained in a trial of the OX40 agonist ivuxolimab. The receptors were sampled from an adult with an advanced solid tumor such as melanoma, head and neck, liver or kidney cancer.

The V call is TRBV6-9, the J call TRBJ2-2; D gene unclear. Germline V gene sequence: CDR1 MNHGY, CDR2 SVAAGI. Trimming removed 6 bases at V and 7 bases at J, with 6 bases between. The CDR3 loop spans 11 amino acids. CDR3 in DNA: TGTGCCAGCAGGTCGGGCGGGGAGCTGTTTTTT. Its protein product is CASRSGGELFF.

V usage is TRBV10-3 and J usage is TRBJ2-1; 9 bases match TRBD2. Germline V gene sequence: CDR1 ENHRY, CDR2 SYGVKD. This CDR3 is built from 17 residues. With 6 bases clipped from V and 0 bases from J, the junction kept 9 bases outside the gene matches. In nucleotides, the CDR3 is TGTGCCATCAGCCTTTTAGCGGGGGAGAGCTCCTACAATGAGCAGTTCTTC. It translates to CAISLLAGESSYNEQFF.

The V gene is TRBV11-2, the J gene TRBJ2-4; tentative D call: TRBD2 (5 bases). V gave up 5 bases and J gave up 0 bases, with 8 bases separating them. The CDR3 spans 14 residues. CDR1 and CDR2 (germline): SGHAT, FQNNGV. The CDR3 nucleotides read TGTGCCAGCAGCGGGAGCTTAGCCAAAAACATTCAGTACTTC. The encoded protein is CASSGSLAKNIQYF.

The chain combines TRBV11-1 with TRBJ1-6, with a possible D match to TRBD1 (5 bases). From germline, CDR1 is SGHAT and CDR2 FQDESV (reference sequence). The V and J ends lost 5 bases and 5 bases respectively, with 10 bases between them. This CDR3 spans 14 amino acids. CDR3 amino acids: CASSARGNNSPLHF. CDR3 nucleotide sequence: TGTGCCAGCAGCGCGCGGGGCAATAATTCACCCCTCCACTTT.

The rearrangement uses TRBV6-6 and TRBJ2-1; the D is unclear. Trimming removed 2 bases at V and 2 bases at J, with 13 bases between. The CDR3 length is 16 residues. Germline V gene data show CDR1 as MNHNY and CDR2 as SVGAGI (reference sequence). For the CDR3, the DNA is TGTGCCAGCAGTTACCCCCTTTGGGTAACCTACAATGAGCAGTTCTTC. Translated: CASSYPLWVTYNEQFF.

Written as DNA, the CDR3 is TGCAGTGCCATCGACAGCTACGAGCAGTACTTC. Protein product: CSAIDSYEQYF. This chain uses TRBV20-1 with TRBJ2-7; a weak D match, TRBD1 (5 bases). CDR1 and CDR2 (germline): DFQATT, SNEGSKA (reference sequence). The V gene lost 6 bases and the J gene lost 3 bases, with 9 bases spanning the gap. This CDR3 spans 11 amino acids.

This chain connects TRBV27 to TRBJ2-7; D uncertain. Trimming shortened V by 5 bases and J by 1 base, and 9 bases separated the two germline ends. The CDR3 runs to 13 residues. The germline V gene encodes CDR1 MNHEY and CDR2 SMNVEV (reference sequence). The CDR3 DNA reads TGTGCCAGCAGTCCCAGCGTTTCCTACGAGCAGTACTTC. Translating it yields CASSPSVSYEQYF.

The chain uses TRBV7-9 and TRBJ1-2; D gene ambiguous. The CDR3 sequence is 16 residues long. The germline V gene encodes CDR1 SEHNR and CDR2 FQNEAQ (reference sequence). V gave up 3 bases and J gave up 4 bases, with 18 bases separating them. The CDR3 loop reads CASSFSGTETIYGYTF. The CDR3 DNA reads TGTGCCAGCAGCTTCAGTGGAACCGAAACGATCTATGGCTACACCTTC.

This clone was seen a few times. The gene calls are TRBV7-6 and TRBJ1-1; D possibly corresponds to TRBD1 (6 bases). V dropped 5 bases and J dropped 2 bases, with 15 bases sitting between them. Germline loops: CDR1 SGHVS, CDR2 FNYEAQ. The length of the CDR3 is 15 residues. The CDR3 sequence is CASSPGDRANTEAFF. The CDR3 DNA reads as TGTGCCAGCAGCCCAGGGGACCGAGCAAACACTGAAGCTTTCTTT.

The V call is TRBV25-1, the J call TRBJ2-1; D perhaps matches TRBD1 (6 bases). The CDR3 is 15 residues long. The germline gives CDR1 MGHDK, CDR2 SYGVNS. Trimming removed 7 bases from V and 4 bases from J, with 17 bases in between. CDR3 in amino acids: CASNTYPGQYNEQFF. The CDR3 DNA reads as TGTGCCAGCAACACCTATCCCGGACAGTACAATGAGCAGTTCTTC. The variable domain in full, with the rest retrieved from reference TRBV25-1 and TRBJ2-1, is EADIYQTPRYLVIGTGKKITLECSQTMGHDKMYWYQQDPGMELHLIHYSYGVNSTEKGDLSSESTVSRIRTEHFPLTLESARPSHTSQYLCASNTYPGQYNEQFFGPGTRLTVL.

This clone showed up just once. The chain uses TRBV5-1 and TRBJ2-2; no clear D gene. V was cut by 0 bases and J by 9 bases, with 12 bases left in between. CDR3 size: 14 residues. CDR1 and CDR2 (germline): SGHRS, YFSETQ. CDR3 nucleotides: TGCGCCAGCAGCTTGGCCGTCGCAGACCGGGAGCTGTTTTTT. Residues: CASSLAVADRELFF.

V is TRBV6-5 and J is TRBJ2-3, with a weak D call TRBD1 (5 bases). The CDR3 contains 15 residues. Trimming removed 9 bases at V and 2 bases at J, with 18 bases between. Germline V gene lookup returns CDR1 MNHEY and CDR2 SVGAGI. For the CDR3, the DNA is TGTGCCAGTACTAAGGGGTCACTCTCCACAGATACGCAGTATTTT. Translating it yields CASTKGSLSTDTQYF.

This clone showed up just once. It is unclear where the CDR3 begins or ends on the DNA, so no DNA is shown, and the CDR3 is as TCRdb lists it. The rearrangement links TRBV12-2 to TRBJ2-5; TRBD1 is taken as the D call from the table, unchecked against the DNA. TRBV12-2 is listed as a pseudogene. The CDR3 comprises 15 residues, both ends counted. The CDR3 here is CASRFGTGNQETQYF.

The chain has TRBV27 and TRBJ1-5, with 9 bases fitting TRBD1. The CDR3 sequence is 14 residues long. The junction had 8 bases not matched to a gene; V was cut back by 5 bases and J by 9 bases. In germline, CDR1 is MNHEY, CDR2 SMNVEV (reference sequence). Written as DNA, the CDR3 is TGTGCCAGCAGTCTGGGGACAGGGCGATCGCCCCAGCATTTT. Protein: CASSLGTGRSPQHF.

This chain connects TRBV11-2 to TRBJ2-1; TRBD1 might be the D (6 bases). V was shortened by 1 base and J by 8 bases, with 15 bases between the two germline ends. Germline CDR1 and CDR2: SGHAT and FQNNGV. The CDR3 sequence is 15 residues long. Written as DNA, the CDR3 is TGTGCCAGCAGCTTAGCTTTAGGGGGTGTGGATGAGCAGTTCTTC. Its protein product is CASSLALGGVDEQFF. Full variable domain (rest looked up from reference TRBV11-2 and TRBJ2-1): EAGVAQSPRYKIIEKRQSVAFWCNPISGHATLYWYQQILGQGPKLLIQFQNNGVVDDSQLPKDRFSAERLKGVDSTLKIQPAKLEDSAVYLCASSLALGGVDEQFFGPGTRLTVL.

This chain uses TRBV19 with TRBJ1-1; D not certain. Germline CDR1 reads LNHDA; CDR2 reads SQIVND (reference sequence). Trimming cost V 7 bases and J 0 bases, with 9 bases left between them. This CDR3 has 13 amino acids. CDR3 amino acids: CASNTAMNTEAFF. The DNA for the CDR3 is TGTGCCAGTAACACTGCCATGAACACTGAAGCTTTCTTT.

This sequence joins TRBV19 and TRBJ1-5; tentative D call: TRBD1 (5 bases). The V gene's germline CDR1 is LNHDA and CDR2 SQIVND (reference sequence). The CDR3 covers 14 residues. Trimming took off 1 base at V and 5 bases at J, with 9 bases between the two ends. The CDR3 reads CASSIVGGDQPQHF. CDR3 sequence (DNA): TGTGCCAGTAGTATAGTTGGGGGGGATCAGCCCCAGCATTTT.

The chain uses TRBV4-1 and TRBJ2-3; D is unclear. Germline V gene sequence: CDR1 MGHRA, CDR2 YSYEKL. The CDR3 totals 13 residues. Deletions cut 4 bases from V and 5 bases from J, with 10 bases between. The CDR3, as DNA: TGCGCCAGCAGCCCACGGGTGGGAGATACGCAGTATTTT. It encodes CASSPRVGDTQYF.

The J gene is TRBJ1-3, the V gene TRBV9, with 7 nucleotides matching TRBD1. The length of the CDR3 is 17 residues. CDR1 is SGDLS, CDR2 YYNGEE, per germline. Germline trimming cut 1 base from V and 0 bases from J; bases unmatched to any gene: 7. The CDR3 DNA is TGTGCCAGCAGCGTAAGTCAGGGGGGCTCCTCTGGAAACACCATATATTTT. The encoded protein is CASSVSQGGSSGNTIYF.

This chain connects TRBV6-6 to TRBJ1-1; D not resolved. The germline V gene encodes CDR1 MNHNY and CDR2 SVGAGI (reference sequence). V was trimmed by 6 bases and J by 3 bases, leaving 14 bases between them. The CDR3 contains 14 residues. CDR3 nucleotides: TGTGCCAGCAGCATCCTTCAAGTGGACACTGAAGCTTTCTTT. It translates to CASSILQVDTEAFF.

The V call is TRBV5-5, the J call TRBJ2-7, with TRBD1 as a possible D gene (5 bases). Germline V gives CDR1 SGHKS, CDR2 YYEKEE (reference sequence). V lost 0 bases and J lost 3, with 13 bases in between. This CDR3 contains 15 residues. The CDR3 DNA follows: TGTGCCAGCAGCTTGGAAGGACAATCGGGCTACGAGCAGTACTTC. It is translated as CASSLEGQSGYEQYF.

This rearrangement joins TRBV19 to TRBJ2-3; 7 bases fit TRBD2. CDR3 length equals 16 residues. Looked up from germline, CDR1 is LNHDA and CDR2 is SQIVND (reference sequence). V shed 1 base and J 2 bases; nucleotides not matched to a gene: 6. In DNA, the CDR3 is TGTGCCAGTAGTATAGCCGCGGGGGTCTCCACAGATACGCAGTATTTT. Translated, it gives CASSIAAGVSTDTQYF.

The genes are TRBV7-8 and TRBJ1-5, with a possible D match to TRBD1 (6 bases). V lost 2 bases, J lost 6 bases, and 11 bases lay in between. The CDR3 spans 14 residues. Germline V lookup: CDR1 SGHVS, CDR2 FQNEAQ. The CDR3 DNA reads TGTGCCAGCAGCTTACTCCCGGACAGTCAGCCCCAGCATTTT. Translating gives CASSLLPDSQPQHF.

The CDR3 bases are TGTGCCAGCAGCTTAGCACAGGGACCCTCCTACGAGCAGTACTTC. Translation gives CASSLAQGPSYEQYF. This chain uses TRBV27 with TRBJ2-7, with TRBD1 as a possible D gene (6 bases). CDR1 is MNHEY, CDR2 SMNVEV, per germline (reference sequence). Trimming took off 6 bases at V and 0 bases at J, with 15 bases between the two ends. The CDR3 spans 15 residues.

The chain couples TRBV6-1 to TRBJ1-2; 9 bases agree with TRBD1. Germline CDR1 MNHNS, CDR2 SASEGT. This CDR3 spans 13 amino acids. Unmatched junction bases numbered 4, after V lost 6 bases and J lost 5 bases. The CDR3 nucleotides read TGTGCCAGCAGGGGGACAGGGCCATATGGCTACACCTTC. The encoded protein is CASRGTGPYGYTF.

CDR3: CASSLRGSGSTEAFF. The CDR3 bases are TGCGCCAGCAGTCTGCGGGGAAGTGGTTCCACTGAAGCTTTCTTT. The gene calls are TRBV5-1 and TRBJ1-1, with D unclear. Germline CDR1 and CDR2: SGHRS and YFSETQ. Trimming took off 5 bases at V and 4 bases at J, with 18 bases between the two ends. The CDR3 is 15 amino acids.

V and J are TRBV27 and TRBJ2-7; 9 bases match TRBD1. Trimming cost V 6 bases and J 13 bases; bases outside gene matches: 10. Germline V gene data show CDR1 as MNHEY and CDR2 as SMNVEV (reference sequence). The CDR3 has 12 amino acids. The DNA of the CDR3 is TGTGCCAGCAGCTCCGGGACAGGGCGCTTTTACTTC. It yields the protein CASSSGTGRFYF.

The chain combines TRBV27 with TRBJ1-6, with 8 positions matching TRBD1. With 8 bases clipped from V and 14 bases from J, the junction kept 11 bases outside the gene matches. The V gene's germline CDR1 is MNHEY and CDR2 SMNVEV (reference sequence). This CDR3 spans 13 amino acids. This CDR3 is CASSGGDRRALHF. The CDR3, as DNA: TGTGCCAGCTCTGGGGGGGACAGGCGGGCCCTCCACTTT.

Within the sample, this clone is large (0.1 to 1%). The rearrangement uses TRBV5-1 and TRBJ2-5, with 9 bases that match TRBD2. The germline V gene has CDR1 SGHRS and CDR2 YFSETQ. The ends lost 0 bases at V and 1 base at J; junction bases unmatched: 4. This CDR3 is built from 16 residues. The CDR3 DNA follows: TGCGCCAGCAGCTTGGTAGCGGGGGACCTCCAAGAGACCCAGTACTTC. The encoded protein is CASSLVAGDLQETQYF. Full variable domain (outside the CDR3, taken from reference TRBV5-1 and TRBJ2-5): KAGVTQTPRYLIKTRGQQVTLSCSPISGHRSVSWYQQTPGQGLQFLFEYFSETQRNKGNFPGRFSGRQFSNSRSEMNVSTLELGDSALYLCASSLVAGDLQETQYFGPGTRLLVL.